The TCR beta chain described here comes from a study of CD8 T cells in Susac syndrome. CDR1 and CDR2 from the germline V gene are SNHLY and FYNNEI. V was cut by 4 bases and J by 6 bases, with 9 bases left in between. CDR3 length equals 13 residues. Random hexamers were used to reverse transcribe the RNA input (about 0.45 to 1 ug). One entry per CDR3 protein results from TCRdb running MiXCR on the immunoSEQ multiplex PCR reads. The sample lists approximately 100,000 distinct CDR3 sequences, around 97% occurring once. Sequencing was done on a sample of CD4+ T cells from PBMCs. The J gene is TRBJ2-2, the V gene TRBV2, with D unclear. The sequence derives from a human donor in good health. CDR3 in amino acids: CASSGERAGELFF. CDR3 sequence (DNA): TGTGCCAGCAGTGGAGAGAGAGCCGGGGAGCTGTTTTTT.